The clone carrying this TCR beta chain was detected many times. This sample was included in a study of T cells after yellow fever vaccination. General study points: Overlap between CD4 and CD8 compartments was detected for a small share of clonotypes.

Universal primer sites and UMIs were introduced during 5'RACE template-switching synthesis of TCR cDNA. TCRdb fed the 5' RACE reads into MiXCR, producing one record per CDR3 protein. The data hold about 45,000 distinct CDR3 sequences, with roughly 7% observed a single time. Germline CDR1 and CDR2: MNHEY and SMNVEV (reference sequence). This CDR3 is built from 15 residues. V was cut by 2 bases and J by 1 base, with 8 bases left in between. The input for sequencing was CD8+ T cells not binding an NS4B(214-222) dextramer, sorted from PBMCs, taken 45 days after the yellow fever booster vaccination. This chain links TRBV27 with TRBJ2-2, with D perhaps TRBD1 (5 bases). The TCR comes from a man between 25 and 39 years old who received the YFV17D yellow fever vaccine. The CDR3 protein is CASSLGQGNTGELFF. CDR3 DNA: TGTGCCAGCAGTTTAGGGCAGGGGAACACCGGGGAGCTGTTTTTT.